This TCR beta chain was recovered during a study of blood T cell repertoires in COVID-19. As handled by the study authors: Reference gene primer amplification in the assay estimated nucleated cell counts. Repertoires were generated with immunoSEQ multiplex PCR, while TCRdb's copy carries only in-frame clones and drops some. V and J calls and clone size are given by that table; D and trimming were obtained from the DNA. The top ten clones hold 4% to 5.5% of a sample with approximately 100,000 clones, 75% to 85% of them seen once. The CDR3 runs 13 residues. V shed 6 bases, J shed 4 bases, and the junction held 5 bases outside the gene matches.

This receptor was obtained from a man in his 60s with acute or convalescent COVID-19. Sequenced material: peripheral blood. The rearrangement joins TRBV12-3 or TRBV12-4 to TRBJ2-7, with 8 bases fitting TRBD1. The CDR3 protein is CASRGTGGYEQYF. CDR3 nucleotide sequence: TGTGCCAGCAGGGGCACAGGGGGGTACGAGCAGTACTTC.